This paragraph covers one TCR beta chain sequence. Its specificity is unknown. Deletions cut 7 bases from V and 8 bases from J, with 14 bases between. The length of the CDR3 is 12 residues. The sample comes from a study of T cell responses to AZD1222 COVID-19 vaccine. Study-level findings and limits: Among spike-specific TCRs, nearly half reportedly target unmutated variant regions. Across spike, vaccine-associated CD4 TCRs were found, dominant at 160-218 and 743-854. White British donors predominated, females outnumbered males, and clonal diversity was possibly underestimated.

Assay used: immunoSEQ multiplex PCR; TCRdb lists only in-frame clones, some missing. The table has roughly 120,000 clones, about 85% seen once. The chain has TRBV12-3 or TRBV12-4 and TRBJ1-2; no reliable D call. Specimen: peripheral blood, collected on day 0 of AZD1222 vaccination. This TCR was sampled from an adult in good health. The CDR3 here is CASTTSLLGYTF. CDR3 nucleotide sequence: TGTGCCAGCACCACCTCCCTTTTGGGCTACACCTTC.